Below are 5 T cell receptor beta chains sequenced from a single sample in a study of blood T cell repertoires in COVID-19. Profiling relied on immunoSEQ multiplex PCR, and the TCRdb table lists in-frame clones only, not all of them. The repertoire has 150,000 to 180,000 clones, roughly 89% of them found once; the top ten carry about 0.57%. The sequenced sample consisted of peripheral blood. The receptors were sampled from a man aged 50-59 years with acute or convalescent COVID-19.

The DNA for the CDR3 is TGTGCCAGCAGTGCCTCGGGGAATGAGCAGTTCTTC. It is translated as CASSASGNEQFF. The V gene is TRBV25-1, the J gene TRBJ2-1; D might be TRBD2 (5 bases). The V end lost 4 bases, the J end lost 7 bases, and 8 bases lay between the germline ends. The CDR3 runs 12 residues. CDR1 and CDR2 (germline): MGHDK, SYGVNS.

CDR3 in DNA: TGCGCCAGCAGCCCAGGGAACACTGAAGCTTTCTTT. This gives the protein CASSPGNTEAFF. J is TRBJ1-1 and V is TRBV5-1; D unresolved. V gave up 4 bases and J gave up 1 base, with 5 bases separating them. Per germline, CDR1 SGHRS and CDR2 YFSETQ. This CDR3 spans 12 amino acids.

V usage is TRBV6-5 and J usage is TRBJ2-7; D possibly corresponds to TRBD1 (6 bases). The germline V and J ends were trimmed by 6 bases and 3 bases, with 12 bases remaining between them. CDR1 and CDR2 from the germline V gene are MNHEY and SVGAGI. There are 13 residues in the CDR3. DNA of the CDR3: TGTGCCAGCAGCCGACAGGCTAACTACGAGCAGTACTTC. Translation: CASSRQANYEQYF.

This chain joins TRBV6-2 or TRBV6-3 and TRBJ1-2, with D possibly being TRBD1 (6 bases). The length of the CDR3 is 14 residues. Germline V lookup: CDR1 MNHEY, CDR2 SVGEGT. V lost 0 bases, J lost 4 bases, and 9 bases lay in between. The CDR3 here is CASSYSGTSYGYTF. DNA for the CDR3: TGTGCCAGCAGTTACTCCGGGACAAGCTATGGCTACACCTTC.

This chain connects TRBV9 to TRBJ2-1, with TRBD2 identical over 15 bases. Germline-derived CDR1 and CDR2 are SGDLS and YYNGEE. The CDR3 runs to 17 residues. Losses at the gene ends were 0 bases for V and 8 bases for J; bases not matched to a gene: 6. CDR3 sequence: CASSVDGGLAGGYEQFF. The CDR3, as DNA: TGTGCCAGCAGCGTAGACGGTGGACTAGCGGGAGGGTATGAGCAGTTCTTC.